The 17 T cell receptor beta chains given below trace back to one sample, sequenced in a study of cytomegalovirus exposure and HLA in healthy donors. Generated by immunoSEQ multiplex PCR, the TCRdb table keeps only in-frame clones and is missing some. In the table there are some 38,000 clones, roughly 93% of which are singletons. The sample comprised PBMCs. These receptors were collected from a man in his late teens or twenties in good health and CMV-seronegative.

This sequence joins TRBV6-1 and TRBJ2-3; TRBD2 matches at 10 bases. CDR3 length: 14 amino acids. With V trimmed by 8 bases and J by 6 bases, 8 bases remained unmatched. CDR1 is MNHNS, CDR2 SASEGT, per germline. The CDR3 loop reads CASELAGVSDTQYF. The CDR3 DNA follows: TGTGCCAGCGAGCTAGCGGGGGTGAGCGATACGCAGTATTTT.

The chain combines TRBV19 with TRBJ2-2, with TRBD1 identical over 11 bases. The CDR3 sequence is 16 residues long. Germline V gene lookup returns CDR1 LNHDA and CDR2 SQIVND (reference sequence). V was pared by 4 bases and J by 4 bases, with 5 bases of the junction left unmatched. CDR3 sequence reads: CASSRGGTGGTGELFF. Written as DNA, the CDR3 is TGTGCCAGTAGTAGGGGAGGGACAGGGGGCACCGGGGAGCTGTTTTTT.

This chain links TRBV5-8 with TRBJ2-1; the D gene is possibly TRBD2 (5 bases). Germline V CDR1 and CDR2: SGHTS, YDEGEE. V was shortened by 7 bases and J by 15 bases, with 8 bases between the two germline ends. The CDR3 contains 8 residues. The CDR3 DNA reads as TGTGCCAGCGGACTTCCGTTCTTC. The encoded protein is CASGLPFF.

This chain uses TRBV30 with TRBJ2-3, with TRBD2 matching 14 bases. The germline CDR1 and CDR2 sequences are GTSNPN and SVGIG (reference sequence). The CDR3 covers 14 residues. The J segment lost 7 bases and the V segment lost 7 bases, leaving 7 bases of the junction unmatched. The CDR3 bases are TGTGCCTATGAGACTAGCGGGGGGGCTCATACGCAGTATTTT. Translated, it gives CAYETSGGAHTQYF.

The rearrangement links TRBV5-1 to TRBJ2-7; D uncertain. The CDR3 has 13 amino acids. CDR1 is SGHRS and CDR2 is YFSETQ in the germline V gene. V was clipped by 8 bases and J by 2 bases, with 14 bases between them. CDR3 coding DNA: TGCGCCAGTTCGGTGCAGGCCGCCTACGAGCAGTACTTC. Its translation: CASSVQAAYEQYF.

The V and J genes are TRBV5-1 and TRBJ1-1; D not resolved. V lost 0 bases, J lost 3 bases, and 9 bases lay in between. Germline assignment: CDR1 SGHRS and CDR2 YFSETQ. This CDR3 is built from 14 residues. The CDR3 reads CASSLAPEDTEAFF. The CDR3 DNA sequence: TGCGCCAGCAGCTTGGCGCCAGAAGACACTGAAGCTTTCTTT.

V gene TRBV27 combines with J gene TRBJ1-1; 8 nucleotides match TRBD1. This CDR3 region has 14 residues. Trimming cost V 3 bases and J 3 bases; bases outside gene matches: 3. The germline V gene has CDR1 MNHEY and CDR2 SMNVEV (reference sequence). The CDR3 is CASSFDRGYTEAFF. The DNA of the CDR3 is TGTGCCAGCAGTTTTGACAGGGGTTACACTGAAGCTTTCTTT.

The CDR3 DNA reads TGTGCCAGCAGCGCAACGAGTGGGCCCGGAAACACCATATATTTT. Translated: CASSATSGPGNTIYF. The gene calls are TRBV9 and TRBJ1-3, with no clear D. The V and J ends lost 3 bases and 4 bases respectively, with 14 bases between them. CDR3 length: 15 amino acids. Germline values: CDR1 SGDLS, CDR2 YYNGEE.

The V call is TRBV5-1, the J call TRBJ2-3; TRBD2 agrees at 11 bases. V was clipped by 0 bases and J by 1 base; unmatched bases: 7. The CDR3 is 18 residues long. CDR1 is SGHRS, CDR2 YFSETQ, per germline. The CDR3 region has the DNA TGCGCCAGCAGCTTGGGTAGCGGGGGGGCCGGTGGCACAGATACGCAGTATTTT. This translates into CASSLGSGGAGGTDTQYF.

J is TRBJ2-7 and V is TRBV4-2, with 14 positions matching TRBD2. The length of the CDR3 is 16 residues. The V gene end was trimmed by 3 bases and the J gene end by 3 bases; junction bases not matched to a gene: 4. The germline CDR1 and CDR2 sequences are LGHNA and YNFKEQ. CDR3 nucleotides: TGTGCCAGCAGCCACGACGGGACTAGCGGGGGCTACGAGCAGTACTTC. This encodes CASSHDGTSGGYEQYF.

The chain carries TRBV29-1 and TRBJ1-2; D remains ambiguous. V lost 4 bases, J lost 4 bases, and 7 bases lay in between. CDR3 length: 11 amino acids. Germline CDR1 SQVTM, CDR2 ANQGSEA. CDR3 sequence (DNA): TGCAGCGTTGGAGACATCTATGGCTACACCTTC. Its translation: CSVGDIYGYTF.

The chain is built from TRBV4-1 and TRBJ2-3; tentative D call: TRBD2 (6 bases). This CDR3 has 14 amino acids. Germline V gives CDR1 MGHRA, CDR2 YSYEKL. Trimming shortened V by 0 bases and J by 6 bases, and 10 bases separated the two germline ends. The CDR3 sequence: CASSQDPSEDTQYF. The CDR3 bases are TGCGCCAGCAGCCAAGATCCTAGCGAGGATACGCAGTATTTT.

The chain employs TRBV7-3 and TRBJ2-2; 7 nucleotides agree with TRBD1. CDR3 length equals 15 residues. Trimming cost V 5 bases and J 5 bases; bases outside gene matches: 8. Germline CDR1 and CDR2: SGHTA and FQGTGA. The CDR3 is CASSMTGYGTGELFF. The CDR3 DNA follows: TGTGCCAGCAGCATGACAGGGTACGGAACCGGGGAGCTGTTTTTT.

This clone has only one observation. CDR3 nucleotide sequence: TGTGCCAGAGATGGGGGACAGCCGGAGGAGCCCCAGCATTTT. Its protein is CARDGGQPEEPQHF. The rearrangement links TRBV19 to TRBJ1-5, with 7 positions matching TRBD1. Germline CDR1 is LNHDA and CDR2 is SQIVND (reference sequence). V dropped 9 bases and J dropped 8; count of bases not matched to a gene: 13. This CDR3 contains 14 residues.

This clone was detected only a few times. The chain carries TRBV6-6 and TRBJ1-3, with D hard to call. Germline loops: CDR1 MNHNY, CDR2 SVGAGI (reference sequence). The V and J ends lost 0 bases and 4 bases respectively, with 10 bases between them. The length of the CDR3 is 15 residues. CDR3 region: CASSYSEGPGNTIYF. The CDR3 region has the DNA TGTGCCAGCAGTTACTCGGAGGGTCCCGGAAACACCATATATTTT.

This chain connects TRBV27 to TRBJ2-6; D is perhaps TRBD2 (6 bases). This CDR3 has 16 amino acids. V dropped 2 bases and J dropped 4 bases, with 12 bases sitting between them. Germline V lookup: CDR1 MNHEY, CDR2 SMNVEV (reference sequence). This CDR3 is CASSLGGVQGANVLTF. CDR3 in DNA: TGTGCCAGCAGTTTAGGAGGGGTACAGGGGGCCAACGTCCTGACTTTC.

The chain uses TRBV21-1 and TRBJ1-2. TRBV21-1 is a recognized pseudogene. This CDR3 has 16 residues. The CDR3 DNA sequence: TGTGCCAGCAGTTCCCGGCAACGGGAAATGAAAAGAGGCTACACCTTC. Translating gives CASSSRQREMKRGYTF.